This TCR beta chain appears in the sequencing data of a study of cytomegalovirus exposure and HLA in healthy donors. Across the study: The 90 to 150 validation repertoires were produced on the same platform as the 720 or so repertoires of the first cohort. This was reported in a later analysis. Regarding the study as a whole: A few CMV-associated chains proved CMV antigen-specific in vitro.

For this clone: The antigen is unknown.

Assay used: immunoSEQ multiplex PCR; TCRdb lists only in-frame clones, some missing. Here the sample spans approximately 100,000 clones, around 93% being singletons. The V segment lost 5 bases and the J segment 1 base; nucleotides outside the gene matches: 6. This CDR3 comprises 15 residues. Germline assignment: CDR1 MDHEN and CDR2 SYDVKM. Source material: PBMCs. The sequence was collected from a woman aged 25 to 45 in good health and CMV-seropositive. V gene TRBV28 combines with J gene TRBJ2-3, with 7 nucleotides matching TRBD1. CDR3 DNA sequence: TGTGCCAGCAGTGCCGGGACAGTCCGCACAGATACGCAGTATTTT. Residues: CASSAGTVRTDTQYF.